These T cell receptor beta chains were read from a single sample in a study of shared clonotypes between healthy human individuals. The repertoire was sequenced with immunoSEQ multiplex PCR; TCRdb's copy has only in-frame clones and lacks some. Here the sample spans about 490,000 clones, 76% being singletons. Sequenced: PBMCs. These receptor sequences come from a woman aged 35 to 49 in good health. Some clones in this sample may be carry-over from other donors' samples. CDR3s include the opening cysteine and the closing phenylalanine or tryptophan. D genes are given only for firm matches. Some rows mark clone size as missing; the rest say once, few, many or name a class of expanded clone.

CDR3aa: CASHGTSAYNEQFF
CDR3nt: TGTGCCAGCCACGGGACTAGCGCGTACAATGAGCAGTTCTTC
d_gene: TRBD2
abundance: .
v_gene: TRBV2
j_gene: TRBJ2-1

CDR3aa: CASSPAQQETQYF
CDR3nt: TGTGCCAGCTCACCCGCCCAACAAGAGACCCAGTACTTC
d_gene: .
abundance: .
v_gene: TRBV18
j_gene: TRBJ2-5

CDR3aa: CASSLGQAHEQYF
CDR3nt: TGTGCCAGCAGCTTAGGACAGGCCCACGAGCAGTACTTC
d_gene: TRBD1
abundance: .
v_gene: TRBV5-6
j_gene: TRBJ2-7

CDR3aa: CASSITGTGELFF
CDR3nt: TGTGCCAGCAGCATTACAGGGACCGGGGAGCTGTTTTTT
d_gene: .
abundance: .
v_gene: TRBV7-9
j_gene: TRBJ2-2

CDR3aa: CASSLVTSGRRYNEQFF
CDR3nt: TGTGCCAGCAGTTTAGTTACTAGCGGGAGGCGCTACAATGAGCAGTTCTTC
d_gene: TRBD2
abundance: once
v_gene: TRBV28
j_gene: TRBJ2-1

CDR3aa: CASKQTGATNTEAFF
CDR3nt: TGCGCCAGCAAGCAGACAGGGGCTACGAACACTGAAGCTTTCTTT
d_gene: TRBD1
abundance: .
v_gene: TRBV5-1
j_gene: TRBJ1-1

CDR3aa: CASSLDSGRAGSYF
CDR3nt: TGTGCCAGCAGCTTAGATAGCGGGAGGGCCGGGAGTTACTTC
d_gene: TRBD2
abundance: .
v_gene: TRBV7-2
j_gene: TRBJ2-7

CDR3aa: CASSLSTGAAYEQYF
CDR3nt: TGCGCCAGCAGCTTGAGTACGGGAGCCGCCTACGAGCAGTACTTC
d_gene: .
abundance: .
v_gene: TRBV5-1
j_gene: TRBJ2-7

CDR3aa: CASSFLRVDEQYF
CDR3nt: TGTGCCAGCAGCTTCCTCCGGGTTGACGAGCAGTACTTC
d_gene: .
abundance: .
v_gene: TRBV7-9
j_gene: TRBJ2-7

CDR3aa: CASSYSGGGEQYF
CDR3nt: TGTGCCAGCAGTTACTCAGGGGGCGGGGAGCAGTACTTC
d_gene: TRBD1
abundance: .
v_gene: TRBV6-5
j_gene: TRBJ2-7

CDR3aa: CASSGSRSSYEQYF
CDR3nt: TGTGCCAGCAGTGGATCTCGGAGCTCCTACGAGCAGTACTTC
d_gene: .
abundance: .
v_gene: TRBV2
j_gene: TRBJ2-7

CDR3aa: CASSLFGGASNQPQHF
CDR3nt: TGTGCCAGCAGCTTGTTCGGGGGAGCTAGCAATCAGCCCCAGCATTTT
d_gene: .
abundance: .
v_gene: TRBV5-5
j_gene: TRBJ1-5

CDR3aa: CASSPDYVTDTQYF
CDR3nt: TGTGCCAGCAGCCCTGACTACGTTACAGATACGCAGTATTTT
d_gene: .
abundance: .
v_gene: TRBV5-4
j_gene: TRBJ2-3

CDR3aa: CASSYNTGEETQYF
CDR3nt: TGTGCCAGCAGCTACAACACAGGGGAAGAGACCCAGTACTTC
d_gene: TRBD1
abundance: few
v_gene: TRBV7-8
j_gene: TRBJ2-5

CDR3aa: CASSLGGTSDRTPF
CDR3nt: TGTGCCAGCAGCTTAGGGGGGACTAGCGATCGAACCCCTTTC
d_gene: TRBD2
abundance: .
v_gene: TRBV7-9
j_gene: TRBJ2-7

CDR3aa: CASSRWFGAGASGRMAEQFF
CDR3nt: TGTGCCAGCAGTCGCTGGTTCGGGGCGGGGGCTAGCGGGAGGATGGCTGAGCAGTTCTTC
d_gene: TRBD2
abundance: .
v_gene: TRBV5-8
j_gene: TRBJ2-1